This T cell receptor beta chain was retrieved from a study of blood T cells in healthy people across ages. The CDR3 extends over 15 amino acids. V lost 0 bases and J 1 base, leaving 10 bases between the germline ends. CDR1 is SGHRS, CDR2 YFSETQ, per germline. This clonotype was detected a few times. Next came a second PCR, run for about 7 to 11 cycles, which used a sample-barcoded 5' primer along with a J-beta primer mix. One entry per CDR3 protein, called by TCRdb with MiXCR from the 5' RACE reads. Of more than 650,000 distinct CDR3 sequences in the sample, about a fifth are singletons; the top ten hold around 22%.

The sequence came from a man between 70 and 80 years old in good health. The chain joins TRBV5-1 to TRBJ1-1; D perhaps matches TRBD1 (6 bases). Material for sequencing was blood. The CDR3 is CASSLVVQGNTEAFF. The CDR3 nucleotides read TGCGCCAGCAGCTTGGTGGTACAGGGGAACACTGAAGCTTTCTTT. Full variable domain (missing parts from reference TRBV5-1 and TRBJ1-1): KAGVTQTPRYLIKTRGQQVTLSCSPISGHRSVSWYQQTPGQGLQFLFEYFSETQRNKGNFPGRFSGRQFSNSRSEMNVSTLELGDSALYLCASSLVVQGNTEAFFGQGTRLTVV.